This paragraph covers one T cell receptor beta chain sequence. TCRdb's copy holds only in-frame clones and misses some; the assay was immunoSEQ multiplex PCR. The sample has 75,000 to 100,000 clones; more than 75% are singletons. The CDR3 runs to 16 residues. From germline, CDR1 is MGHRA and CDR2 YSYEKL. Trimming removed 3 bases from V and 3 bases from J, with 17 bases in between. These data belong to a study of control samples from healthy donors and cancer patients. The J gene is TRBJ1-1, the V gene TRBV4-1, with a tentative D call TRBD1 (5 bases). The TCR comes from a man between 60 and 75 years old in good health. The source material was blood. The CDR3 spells CASSQTGTPWDTEAFF. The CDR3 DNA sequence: TGCGCCAGCAGCCAGACCGGGACCCCCTGGGACACTGAAGCTTTCTTT.